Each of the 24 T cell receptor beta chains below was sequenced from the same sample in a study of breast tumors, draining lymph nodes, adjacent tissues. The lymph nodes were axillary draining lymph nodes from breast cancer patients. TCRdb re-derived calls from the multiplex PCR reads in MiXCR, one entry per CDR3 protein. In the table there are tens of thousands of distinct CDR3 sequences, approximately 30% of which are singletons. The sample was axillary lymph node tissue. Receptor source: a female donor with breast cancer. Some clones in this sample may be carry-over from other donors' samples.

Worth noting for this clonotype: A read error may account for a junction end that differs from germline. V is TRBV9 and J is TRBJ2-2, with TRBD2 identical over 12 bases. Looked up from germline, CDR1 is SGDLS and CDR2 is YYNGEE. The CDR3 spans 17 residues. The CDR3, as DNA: TGTGCCAGCACCGATTCACTAGCGGGAGGTCTAGCCGGGGAGCTATTTTTT. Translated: CASTDSLAGGLAGELFF.

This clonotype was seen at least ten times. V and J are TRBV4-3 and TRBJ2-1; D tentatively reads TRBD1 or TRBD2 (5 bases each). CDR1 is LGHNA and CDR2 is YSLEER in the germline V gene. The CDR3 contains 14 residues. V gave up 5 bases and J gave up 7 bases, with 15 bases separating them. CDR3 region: CASSDRVPGNEQFF. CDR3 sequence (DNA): TGCGCCAGCAGCGACAGAGTCCCGGGGAATGAGCAGTTCTTC.

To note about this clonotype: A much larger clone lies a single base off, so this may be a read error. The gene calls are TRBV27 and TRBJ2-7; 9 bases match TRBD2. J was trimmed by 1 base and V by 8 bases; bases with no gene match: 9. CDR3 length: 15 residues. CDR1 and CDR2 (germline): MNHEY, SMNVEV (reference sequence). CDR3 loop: CASGWTAGGSYEQYF. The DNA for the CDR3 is TGTGCCAGCGGCTGGACGGCGGGAGGGTCCTACGAGCAGTACTTC.

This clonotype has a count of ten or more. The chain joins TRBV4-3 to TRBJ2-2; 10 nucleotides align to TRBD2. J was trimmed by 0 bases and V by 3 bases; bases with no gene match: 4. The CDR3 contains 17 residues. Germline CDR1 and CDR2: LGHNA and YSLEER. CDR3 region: CASSHPTSGTNTGELFF. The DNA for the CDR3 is TGCGCCAGCAGCCACCCTACTAGCGGGACGAACACCGGGGAGCTGTTTTTT.

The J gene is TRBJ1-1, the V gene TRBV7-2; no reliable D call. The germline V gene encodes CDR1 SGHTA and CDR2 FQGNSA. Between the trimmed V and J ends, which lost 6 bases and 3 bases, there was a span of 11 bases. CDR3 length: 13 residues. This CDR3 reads CASSSPGDTEAFF. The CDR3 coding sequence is TGTGCCAGCAGTTCCCCCGGGGACACTGAAGCTTTCTTT.

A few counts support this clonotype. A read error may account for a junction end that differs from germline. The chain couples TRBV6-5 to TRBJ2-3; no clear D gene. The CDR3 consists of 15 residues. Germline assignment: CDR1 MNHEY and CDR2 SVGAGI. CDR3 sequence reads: CASSHSLRSTDTQYF. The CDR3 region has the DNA TGTGCCAGCAGTCACTCGCTACGAAGCACAGATACGCAGTATTTT.

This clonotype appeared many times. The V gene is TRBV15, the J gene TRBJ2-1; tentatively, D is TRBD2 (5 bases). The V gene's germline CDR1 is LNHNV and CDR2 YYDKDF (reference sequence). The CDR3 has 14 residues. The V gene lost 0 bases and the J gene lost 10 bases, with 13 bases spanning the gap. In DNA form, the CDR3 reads TGTGCCACCAGCAGAGATCGTCGAGGAGGCGAGCAGTTCTTC. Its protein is CATSRDRRGGEQFF.

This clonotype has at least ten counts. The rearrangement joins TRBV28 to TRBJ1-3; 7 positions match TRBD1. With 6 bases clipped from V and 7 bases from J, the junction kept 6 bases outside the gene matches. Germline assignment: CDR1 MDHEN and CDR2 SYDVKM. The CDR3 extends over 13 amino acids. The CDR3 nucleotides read TGTGCCAGCAGGGCAGGGGGTAGGAACACCATATATTTT. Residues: CASRAGGRNTIYF.

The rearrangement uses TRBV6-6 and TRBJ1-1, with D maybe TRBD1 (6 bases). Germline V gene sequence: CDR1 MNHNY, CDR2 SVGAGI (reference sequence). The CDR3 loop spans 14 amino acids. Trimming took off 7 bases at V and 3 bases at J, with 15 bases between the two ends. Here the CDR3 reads CASTRGQFDTEAFF. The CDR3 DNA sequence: TGTGCCAGCACCAGAGGACAGTTTGACACTGAAGCTTTCTTT.

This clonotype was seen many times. The CDR3 DNA is TGTGCCAGCAGCTTAATAGCGGGGGGTGGCACCGGGGAGCTGTTTTTT. It yields the protein CASSLIAGGGTGELFF. The chain joins TRBV7-3 to TRBJ2-2; TRBD2 matches 10 bases. This CDR3 comprises 16 residues. Germline V gene lookup returns CDR1 SGHTA and CDR2 FQGTGA. V shed 1 base and J 4 bases; nucleotides not matched to a gene: 3.

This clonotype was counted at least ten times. DNA for the CDR3: TGTGCCAGCAGTCACGGTGGGGTCTACGAGCAGTACTTC. This encodes CASSHGGVYEQYF. This chain uses TRBV6-5 with TRBJ2-7; D uncertain. The CDR3 is 13 amino acids. With 5 bases removed from V and 3 bases from J, the gap between germline ends came to 11 bases. Germline V gives CDR1 MNHEY, CDR2 SVGAGI.

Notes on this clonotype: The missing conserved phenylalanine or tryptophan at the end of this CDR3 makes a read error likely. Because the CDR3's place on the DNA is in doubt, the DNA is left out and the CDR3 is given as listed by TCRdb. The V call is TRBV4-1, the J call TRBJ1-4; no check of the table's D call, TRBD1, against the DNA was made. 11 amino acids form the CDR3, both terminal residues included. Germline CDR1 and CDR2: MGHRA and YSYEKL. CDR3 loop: CASSQEYRAHY.

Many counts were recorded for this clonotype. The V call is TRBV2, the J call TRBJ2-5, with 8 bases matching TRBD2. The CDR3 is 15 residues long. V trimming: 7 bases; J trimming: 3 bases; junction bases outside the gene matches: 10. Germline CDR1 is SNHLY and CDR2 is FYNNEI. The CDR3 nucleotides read TGTGCCAGCACAGACGGGAGGGCGTCAAAAGAGACCCAGTACTTC. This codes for CASTDGRASKETQYF.

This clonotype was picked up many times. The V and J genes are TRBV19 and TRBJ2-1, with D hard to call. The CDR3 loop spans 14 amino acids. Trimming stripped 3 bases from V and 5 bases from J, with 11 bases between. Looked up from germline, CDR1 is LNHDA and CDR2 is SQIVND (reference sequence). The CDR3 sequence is CASSIKFPNNEQFF. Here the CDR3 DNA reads TGTGCCAGTAGTATTAAATTTCCGAACAATGAGCAGTTCTTC.

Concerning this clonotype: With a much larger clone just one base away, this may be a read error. In nucleotides, the CDR3 is TGCAGTGCTATCCCCCCGGGGAGTACCTCCGGGCAGTACTTC. Protein product: CSAIPPGSTSGQYF. The chain employs TRBV20-1 and TRBJ2-7; D is possibly TRBD2 (5 bases). This CDR3 contains 14 residues. Per the germline V gene, CDR1 is DFQATT and CDR2 is SNEGSKA (reference sequence). V was shortened by 4 bases and J by 9 bases, with 22 bases between the two germline ends.

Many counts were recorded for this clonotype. The CDR3 protein is CASRGLGAGETQYF. The CDR3 bases are TGTGCCAGCAGGGGACTAGGGGCTGGGGAGACCCAGTACTTC. The chain uses TRBV7-2 and TRBJ2-5; 8 bases fit TRBD2. The length of the CDR3 is 14 residues. Germline CDR1 reads SGHTA; CDR2 reads FQGNSA. Unmatched junction bases numbered 8, after V lost 6 bases and J lost 5 bases. The whole variable domain, filled in from reference TRBV7-2 and TRBJ2-5, reads GAGVSQSPSNKVTEKGKDVELRCDPISGHTALYWYRQSLGQGLEFLIYFQGNSAPDKSGLPSDRFSAERTGGSVSTLTIQRTQQEDSAVYLCASRGLGAGETQYFGPGTRLLVL.

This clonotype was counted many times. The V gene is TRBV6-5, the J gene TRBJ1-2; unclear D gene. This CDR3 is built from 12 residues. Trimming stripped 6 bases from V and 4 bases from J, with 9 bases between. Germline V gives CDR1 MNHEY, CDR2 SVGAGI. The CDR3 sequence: CASSGRTYGYTF. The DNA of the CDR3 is TGTGCCAGCAGCGGACGGACCTATGGCTACACCTTC.

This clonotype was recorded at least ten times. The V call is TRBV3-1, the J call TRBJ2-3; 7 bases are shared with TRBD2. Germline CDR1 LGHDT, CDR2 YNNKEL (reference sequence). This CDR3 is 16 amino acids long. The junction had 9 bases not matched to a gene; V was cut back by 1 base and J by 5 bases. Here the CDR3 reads CASSQALAERGDTQYF. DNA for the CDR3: TGTGCCAGCAGCCAAGCGCTAGCGGAGCGGGGAGATACGCAGTATTTT.

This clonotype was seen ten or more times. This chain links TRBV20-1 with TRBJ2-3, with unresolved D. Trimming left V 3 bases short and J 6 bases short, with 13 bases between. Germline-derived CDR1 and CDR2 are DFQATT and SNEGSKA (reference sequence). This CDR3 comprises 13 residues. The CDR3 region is CSASPVVGDTQYF. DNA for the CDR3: TGCAGTGCTAGCCCTGTTGTTGGGGATACGCAGTATTTT.

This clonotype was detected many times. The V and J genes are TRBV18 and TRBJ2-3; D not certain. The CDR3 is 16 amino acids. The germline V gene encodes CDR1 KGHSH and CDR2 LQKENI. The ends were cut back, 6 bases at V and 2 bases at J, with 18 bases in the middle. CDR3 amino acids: CASSHESDGFTDTQYF. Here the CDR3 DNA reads TGTGCCAGCTCGCACGAATCGGACGGATTCACAGATACGCAGTATTTT.

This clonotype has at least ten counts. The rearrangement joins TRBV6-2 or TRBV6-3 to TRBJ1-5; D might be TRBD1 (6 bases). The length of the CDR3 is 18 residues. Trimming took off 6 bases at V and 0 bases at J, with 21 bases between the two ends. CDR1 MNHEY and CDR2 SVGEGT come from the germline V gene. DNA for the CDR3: TGTGCCAGCAGCAGTCGAGCCGGGGGCGGAAATAGCAATCAGCCCCAGCATTTT. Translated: CASSSRAGGGNSNQPQHF.

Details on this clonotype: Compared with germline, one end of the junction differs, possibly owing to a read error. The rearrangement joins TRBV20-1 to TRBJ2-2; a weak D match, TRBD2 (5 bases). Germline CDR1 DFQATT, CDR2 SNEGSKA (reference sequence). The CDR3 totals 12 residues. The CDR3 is CSAQETAGEPFF. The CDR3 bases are TGCAGTGCCCAGGAGACGGCCGGGGAGCCGTTTTTT.

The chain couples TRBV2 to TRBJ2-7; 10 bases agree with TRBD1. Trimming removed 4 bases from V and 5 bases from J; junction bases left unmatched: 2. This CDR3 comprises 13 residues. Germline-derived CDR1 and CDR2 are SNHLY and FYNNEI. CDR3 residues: CASSAGTGDEQYF. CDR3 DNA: TGTGCCAGCAGTGCAGGGACAGGGGACGAGCAGTACTTC.

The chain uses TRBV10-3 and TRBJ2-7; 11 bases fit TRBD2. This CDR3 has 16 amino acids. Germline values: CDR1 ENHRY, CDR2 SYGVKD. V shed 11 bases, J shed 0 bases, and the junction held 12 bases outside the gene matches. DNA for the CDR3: TGTGCCGTCGGTGGGGGACTAGCGGAAACCTCCTACGAGCAGTACTTC. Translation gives CAVGGGLAETSYEQYF.